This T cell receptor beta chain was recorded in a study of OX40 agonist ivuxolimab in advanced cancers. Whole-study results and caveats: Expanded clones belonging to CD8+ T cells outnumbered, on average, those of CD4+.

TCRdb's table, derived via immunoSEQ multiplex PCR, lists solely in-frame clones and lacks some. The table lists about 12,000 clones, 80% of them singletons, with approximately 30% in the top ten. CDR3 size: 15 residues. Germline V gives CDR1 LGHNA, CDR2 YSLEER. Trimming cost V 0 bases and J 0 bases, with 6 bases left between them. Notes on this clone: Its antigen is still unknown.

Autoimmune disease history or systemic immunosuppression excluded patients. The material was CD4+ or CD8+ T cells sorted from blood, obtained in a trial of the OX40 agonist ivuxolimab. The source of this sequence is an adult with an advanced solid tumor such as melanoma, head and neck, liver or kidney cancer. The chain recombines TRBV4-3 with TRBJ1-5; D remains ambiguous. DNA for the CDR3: TGCGCCAGCAGCCAAGACAGGTTTAGCAATCAGCCCCAGCATTTT. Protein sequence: CASSQDRFSNQPQHF.